This TCR beta chain was captured by sequencing in a study of T cells in Graves' hyperthyroidism and ophthalmopathy. This clonotype was picked up many times. Germline V gives CDR1 SGHTA, CDR2 FQGNSA. V was shortened by 2 bases and J by 7 bases, with 18 bases between the two germline ends. The CDR3 is made up of 16 amino acids. The investigators amplified TCR beta CDR3 regions from RNA transcripts. The HTBI primer set drove a first-round RT-PCR of the TCR CDR3. In TCRdb, the multiplex PCR reads were re-called with MiXCR into one record per CDR3 protein. This table holds 500,000 or so distinct CDR3 sequences, about 16% found once.

This chain joins TRBV7-2 and TRBJ2-1; a possible D gene is TRBD1 (6 bases). The source material was blood. The sequence came from a woman aged 25 to 39 with Graves' ophthalmopathy. The CDR3 spells CASSLSAGAPNNEQFF. CDR3 bases: TGTGCCAGCAGCTTAAGCGCAGGGGCCCCTAATAATGAGCAGTTCTTC.